A single sample is the source of the 28 T cell receptor beta chains below, sequenced in a study of identical twins. TCRdb recomputed calls from the 5' RACE reads with MiXCR, one row per CDR3 protein. The table includes about 530,000 distinct CDR3 sequences, about 20% detected once. A further study also used this sample, focusing on yellow fever vaccine responses in identical twins.

The sequenced material came from CD4+ T cells sorted from blood. These receptors originate from a young woman in good health.

Many counts were recorded for this clonotype. This chain joins TRBV12-3 or TRBV12-4 and TRBJ2-1, with D unclear. The CDR3 consists of 12 residues. The V end lost 3 bases, the J end lost 16 bases, and 16 bases lay between the germline ends. CDR3 loop: CASSFLSQRCFF. In nucleotides, the CDR3 is TGTGCCAGCAGTTTCTTGTCCCAAAGATGTTTCTTC.

This clonotype was observed a handful of times. The rearrangement uses TRBV7-6 and TRBJ2-7; D remains unclear. With 1 base removed from V and 0 bases from J, the gap between germline ends came to 7 bases. This CDR3 comprises 14 residues. From germline, CDR1 is SGHVS and CDR2 FNYEAQ. The CDR3 sequence: CASSLVSLSYEQYF. For the CDR3, the DNA is TGTGCCAGCAGCTTAGTTTCCCTCTCCTACGAGCAGTACTTC.

The CDR3 coding sequence is TGCGCCAGCAGCCAAGATCGCGGCGGAGCGGGTGAGCAGTTCTTC. It codes for CASSQDRGGAGEQFF. The chain combines TRBV4-1 with TRBJ2-1, with D perhaps matching TRBD2 (6 bases). Trimming pared 0 bases from V and 9 bases from J, leaving 15 bases between. This CDR3 has 15 residues. Germline values: CDR1 MGHRA, CDR2 YSYEKL.

This chain joins TRBV12-3 or TRBV12-4 and TRBJ2-6; TRBD2 might be the D (6 bases). CDR3 length: 16 amino acids. V lost 5 bases to trimming and J lost 2 bases, with 13 bases between them. The DNA for the CDR3 is TGTGCCAGCAGTCCCATCCGGGGGACTGGGGCCAACGTCCTGACTTTC. Encoded protein: CASSPIRGTGANVLTF.

The chain recombines TRBV5-1 with TRBJ2-4; D possibly matches TRBD1 or TRBD2 (5 bases each). V was pared by 4 bases and J by 0 bases, with 14 bases between. This CDR3 comprises 16 residues. Germline CDR1 SGHRS, CDR2 YFSETQ. For the CDR3, the DNA is TGCGCCAGCAGCCTGGGGTCCGGGACAGCCAAAAACATTCAGTACTTC. This translates into CASSLGSGTAKNIQYF.

The chain is built from TRBV10-3 and TRBJ2-3; a weak D match, TRBD2 (5 bases). V lost 10 bases, J lost 4 bases, and 15 bases lay in between. This CDR3 contains 13 residues. CDR1 and CDR2 from the germline V gene are ENHRY and SYGVKD. CDR3 in amino acids: CATFGSPPDTQYF. CDR3 coding DNA: TGTGCCACCTTTGGGAGCCCGCCAGATACGCAGTATTTT.

This chain connects TRBV24-1 to TRBJ2-1; D remains ambiguous. CDR3 length: 12 residues. Between the trimmed V and J ends, which lost 1 base and 8 bases, there was a span of 5 bases. Germline V gives CDR1 KGHDR, CDR2 SFDVKD. CDR3 region: CATSDFRDEQFF. The CDR3 nucleotides read TGTGCCACCAGTGATTTTAGGGATGAGCAGTTCTTC.

The chain recombines TRBV20-1 with TRBJ1-6, with 7 bases identical to TRBD1. The CDR3 has 14 amino acids. Germline CDR1 reads DFQATT; CDR2 reads SNEGSKA (reference sequence). The V segment lost 5 bases and the J segment 8 bases; nucleotides outside the gene matches: 9. CDR3 DNA: TGCAGTGCTTATGATGCAGGGGGAGATTCACCCCTCCACTTT. It yields the protein CSAYDAGGDSPLHF.

This chain connects TRBV7-9 to TRBJ2-1, with 10 bases that match TRBD2. The CDR3 is 16 residues long. J was trimmed by 4 bases and V by 2 bases; bases with no gene match: 5. Looked up from germline, CDR1 is SEHNR and CDR2 is FQNEAQ (reference sequence). The CDR3 region is CASSLRTSGKYNEQFF. CDR3 DNA sequence: TGTGCCAGCAGCTTAAGGACTAGCGGAAAATACAATGAGCAGTTCTTC.

The chain uses TRBV27 and TRBJ1-5; D possibly corresponds to TRBD1 (5 bases). Germline V CDR1 and CDR2: MNHEY, SMNVEV (reference sequence). The length of the CDR3 is 14 residues. V was pared by 3 bases and J by 3 bases, with 9 bases between. Here the CDR3 reads CASSFRQNNQPQHF. In DNA, the CDR3 is TGTGCCAGCAGTTTTCGACAGAACAATCAGCCCCAGCATTTT.

This clonotype has more than one count but fewer than ten. The genes are TRBV5-1 and TRBJ2-7; the match to TRBD2 covers 7 bases. J gave up 4 bases and V 0 bases, and 10 bases lay outside the gene matches. The length of the CDR3 is 16 residues. Germline CDR1 reads SGHRS; CDR2 reads YFSETQ. DNA of the CDR3: TGCGCCAGCAGCTTGGCCTTCGGCGGGAGTACGTACGAGCAGTACTTC. This encodes CASSLAFGGSTYEQYF.

Here the CDR3 DNA reads TGTGCCAGCAGATCCACTAGCGGGATTTACAATGAGCAGTTCTTC. It encodes CASRSTSGIYNEQFF. The gene calls are TRBV7-9 and TRBJ2-1; 10 bases map to TRBD2. The CDR3 length is 15 residues. The germline V gene has CDR1 SEHNR and CDR2 FQNEAQ (reference sequence). The junction had 6 bases not matched to a gene; V was cut back by 6 bases and J by 4 bases. Filled out from reference TRBV7-9 and TRBJ2-1, the complete variable domain reads DTGVSQNPRHKITKRGQNVTFRCDPISEHNRLYWYRQTLGQGPEFLTYFQNEAQLEKSRLLSDRFSAERPKGSFSTLEIQRTEQGDSAMYLCASRSTSGIYNEQFFGPGTRLTVL.

This clonotype was found many times. J is TRBJ2-3 and V is TRBV7-2, with TRBD2 as a possible D gene (6 bases). The germline V gene encodes CDR1 SGHTA and CDR2 FQGNSA. The CDR3 sequence is 15 residues long. Between the trimmed V and J ends, which lost 2 bases and 2 bases, there was a span of 11 bases. In nucleotides, the CDR3 is TGTGCCAGCAGCTTACTTAGCGGACTCACAGATACGCAGTATTTT. Its protein is CASSLLSGLTDTQYF.

The chain joins TRBV29-1 to TRBJ2-7; 10 bases agree with TRBD2. The CDR3 runs to 14 residues. Germline values: CDR1 SQVTM, CDR2 ANQGSEA. The V gene end was trimmed by 7 bases and the J gene end by 2 bases; junction bases not matched to a gene: 8. CDR3 nucleotide sequence: TGCAGCGGTGGAGCGGGAGGGCCCCCCTACGAGCAGTACTTC. Its translation is CSGGAGGPPYEQYF.

The J gene is TRBJ2-1, the V gene TRBV4-1; D unresolved. The length of the CDR3 is 13 residues. Germline CDR1 reads MGHRA; CDR2 reads YSYEKL. The ends were cut back, 0 bases at V and 9 bases at J, with 9 bases in the middle. CDR3 protein: CASSQDYGGEQFF. CDR3 coding DNA: TGCGCCAGCAGCCAAGATTACGGCGGTGAGCAGTTCTTC.

V is TRBV29-1 and J is TRBJ1-4; D may be TRBD1 (5 bases). The germline V and J ends were trimmed by 7 bases and 5 bases, with 14 bases remaining between them. CDR3 size: 13 residues. Germline V gene lookup returns CDR1 SQVTM and CDR2 ANQGSEA. The chain's CDR3 is CSGQRPGNEKLFF. The DNA for the CDR3 is TGCAGCGGCCAGCGCCCAGGGAATGAAAAACTGTTTTTT. Full variable domain (remainder filled in from reference TRBV29-1 and TRBJ1-4): SAVISQKPSRDICQRGTSLTIQCQVDSQVTMMFWYRQQPGQSLTLIATANQGSEATYESGFVIDKFPISRPNLTFSTLTVSNMSPEDSSIYLCSGQRPGNEKLFFGSGTQLSVL.

The chain recombines TRBV7-8 with TRBJ2-3; 13 bases map to TRBD2. CDR1 SGHVS and CDR2 FQNEAQ come from the germline V gene. Trimming took 5 bases from V and 6 from J; bases not matched to a gene: 17. The CDR3 runs 19 residues. CDR3 sequence: CASSPRPTSGRAPSDTQYF. The CDR3 coding sequence is TGTGCCAGCAGCCCCAGGCCAACTAGCGGGAGGGCCCCATCGGATACGCAGTATTTT.

V and J are TRBV7-3 and TRBJ2-1; TRBD2 matches at 9 bases. The length of the CDR3 is 16 residues. CDR1 and CDR2 (germline): SGHTA, FQGTGA. V was pared by 5 bases and J by 6 bases, with 11 bases of the junction left unmatched. The CDR3 loop reads CASSRSRLAAFNEQFF. The CDR3 nucleotides are TGTGCCAGCAGCCGCTCTCGACTAGCGGCTTTCAATGAGCAGTTCTTC.

This clonotype was picked up a small number of times. The genes are TRBV6-2 or TRBV6-3 and TRBJ2-7; 8 positions match TRBD2. This CDR3 spans 21 amino acids. J lost 2 bases, V lost 2 bases, and 23 bases had no gene match. Germline CDR1 is MNHEY and CDR2 is SVGEGT. The CDR3 DNA reads TGTGCCAGCAGTTACGGGTCCCGGCTAACTAGCGGCCCCAGGGGAACCTACGAGCAGTACTTC. Amino acid sequence: CASSYGSRLTSGPRGTYEQYF.

This chain connects TRBV6-5 to TRBJ1-4, with D possibly being TRBD1 (5 bases). The V end lost 2 bases, the J end lost 8 bases, and 15 bases lay between the germline ends. The CDR3 runs to 15 residues. CDR1 is MNHEY and CDR2 is SVGAGI in the germline V gene. The CDR3: CASSYRGGGGEKLFF. In DNA form, the CDR3 reads TGTGCCAGCAGTTACCGGGGGGGAGGAGGCGAAAAACTGTTTTTT.

V usage is TRBV24-1 and J usage is TRBJ2-1, with 7 bases identical to TRBD1. This CDR3 has 15 residues. Germline trimming cut 2 bases from V and 4 bases from J; bases unmatched to any gene: 4. The germline CDR1 and CDR2 sequences are KGHDR and SFDVKD. The CDR3 region has the DNA TGTGCCACCAGTGATTCCGGGACAGTTTACAATGAGCAGTTCTTC. Translating it yields CATSDSGTVYNEQFF.

V gene TRBV19 combines with J gene TRBJ2-7; 8 positions agree with TRBD1. The germline V gene has CDR1 LNHDA and CDR2 SQIVND (reference sequence). The CDR3 has 14 amino acids. J was trimmed by 2 bases and V by 5 bases; bases with no gene match: 5. The CDR3 spells CASSEGQGAYEQYF. As DNA, the CDR3 is TGTGCCAGTAGTGAAGGACAGGGAGCCTACGAGCAGTACTTC.

This clonotype was seen only a few times. J is TRBJ2-7 and V is TRBV3-1, with D possibly TRBD2 on 6 matching bases. Germline CDR1 LGHDT, CDR2 YNNKEL (reference sequence). Trimming stripped 4 bases from V and 1 base from J, with 11 bases between. This CDR3 is 14 amino acids long. The CDR3 DNA sequence: TGTGCCAGCAGCCGAGCCGGGGGTTCCTACGAGCAGTACTTC. Translating gives CASSRAGGSYEQYF.

The J gene is TRBJ2-3, the V gene TRBV6-1; TRBD2 matches at 8 bases. Germline V gene data show CDR1 as MNHNS and CDR2 as SASEGT. V lost 7 bases to trimming and J lost 5 bases; unmatched junction nucleotides: 8. This CDR3 has 14 residues. The CDR3 bases are TGTGCCAGCACAGCTAGCGGGTCCCAAGATACGCAGTATTTT. This sequence encodes CASTASGSQDTQYF.

This clonotype has only a few counts. The rearrangement uses TRBV10-3 and TRBJ2-3, with 7 bases fitting TRBD2. V lost 0 bases, J lost 3 bases, and 6 bases stayed unmatched. The CDR3 sequence is 16 residues long. The germline gives CDR1 ENHRY, CDR2 SYGVKD. CDR3 sequence: CAISESGGGKTDTQYF. Written as DNA, the CDR3 is TGTGCCATCAGTGAGTCGGGCGGGGGAAAAACAGATACGCAGTATTTT.

V is TRBV20-1 and J is TRBJ2-7; D perhaps matches TRBD2 (5 bases). The CDR3 loop spans 14 amino acids. V was shortened by 5 bases and J by 4 bases, with 18 bases between the two germline ends. Germline-derived CDR1 and CDR2 are DFQATT and SNEGSKA (reference sequence). The CDR3: CSASSRSRDYEQYF. Here the CDR3 DNA reads TGCAGTGCTTCTAGCAGAAGCCGGGATTACGAGCAGTACTTC.

The chain joins TRBV3-1 to TRBJ2-4; 7 nucleotides line up with TRBD2. Trimming took 1 base from V and 8 from J; bases not matched to a gene: 8. Germline CDR1 and CDR2: LGHDT and YNNKEL (reference sequence). The CDR3 sequence is 15 residues long. Written as DNA, the CDR3 is TGTGCCAGCAGCCAAGGAACGGGAGGTTCGGACATTCAGTACTTC. Its translation is CASSQGTGGSDIQYF.

This sequence joins TRBV24-1 and TRBJ2-3; possible D gene TRBD1, 6 bases. V lost 3 bases to trimming and J lost 3 bases, with 12 bases between them. Germline V gene lookup returns CDR1 KGHDR and CDR2 SFDVKD. The CDR3 covers 15 residues. CDR3 sequence reads: CATSDPAGQTDTQYF. As DNA, the CDR3 is TGTGCCACCAGTGATCCCGCTGGACAGACAGATACGCAGTATTTT.